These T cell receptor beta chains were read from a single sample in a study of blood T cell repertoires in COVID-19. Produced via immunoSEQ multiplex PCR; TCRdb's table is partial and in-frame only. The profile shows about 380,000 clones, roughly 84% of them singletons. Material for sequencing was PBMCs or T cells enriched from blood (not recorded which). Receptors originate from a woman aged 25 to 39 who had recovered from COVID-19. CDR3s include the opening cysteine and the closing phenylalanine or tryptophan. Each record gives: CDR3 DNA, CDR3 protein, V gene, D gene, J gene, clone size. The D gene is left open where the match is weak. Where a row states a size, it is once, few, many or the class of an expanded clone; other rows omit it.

TGTGCCAGCAGTTTACCTGGGACAGGGGATGGCTACACCTTC | CASSLPGTGDGYTF | TRBV28 | TRBD1 | TRBJ1-2 | .
TGTGCCACCAGCCAGGTCCACACAGATACGCAGTATTTT | CATSQVHTDTQYF | TRBV15 | . | TRBJ2-3 | .
TGTGCCAGCAGGAAAGGGGCCTTCACTGAAGCTTTCTTT | CASRKGAFTEAFF | TRBV6-5 | . | TRBJ1-1 | few
TGTGCCAGCTCACCAGGGGTCGGGACAGTCTCCGAAAAACTGTTTTTT | CASSPGVGTVSEKLFF | TRBV18 | TRBD1 | TRBJ1-4 | .
TGTGCCAGCAGCTTCTCGGCCGTAAGGGGCACTGAAGCTTTCTTT | CASSFSAVRGTEAFF | TRBV7-9 | . | TRBJ1-1 | .
TGTGCCAGCAAATTAGGGGCGCCGAGCTCCTACAATGAGCAGTTCTTC | CASKLGAPSSYNEQFF | TRBV27 | . | TRBJ2-1 | .
TGTGCCAGCAGTGAAGTGGGCAGGGCAGATGAGCAGTTCTTC | CASSEVGRADEQFF | TRBV6-1 | . | TRBJ2-1 | once
TGTGCCAGCAAGAGACAGGGACTCTATGGCTACACCTTC | CASKRQGLYGYTF | TRBV6-5 | TRBD1 | TRBJ1-2 | .
TGTGCCAGTAGTAAAGGGGGACAGGGCAATCAGCCCCAGCATTTT | CASSKGGQGNQPQHF | TRBV19 | TRBD1 | TRBJ1-5 | .
TGTGCCAGCAGCCCGGACAGTGCCGGCTCACCCCTCCACTTT | CASSPDSAGSPLHF | TRBV5-4 | . | TRBJ1-6 | .
TGTGCCAGCAGCTTACGGTACGAGCAGTACTTC | CASSLRYEQYF | TRBV7-2 | . | TRBJ2-7 | .
TGTGCCAGTGTTACGAGGGCGGACACTGAAGCTTTCTTT | CASVTRADTEAFF | TRBV19 | . | TRBJ1-1 | .
TGTGCCTGGAGTGTACAGGGGAAAGATGAGCAGTTCTTC | CAWSVQGKDEQFF | TRBV30 | TRBD1 | TRBJ2-1 | .
TGTGCCAGCAGCCTTGACAGGGCGCGAGGCTATAATTCACCCCTCCACTTT | CASSLDRARGYNSPLHF | TRBV3-1/TRBV3-2 | TRBD1 | TRBJ1-6 | .
TGTGCCAGCAGCGTAGCAGGAGCGGGTACCAACAATGAGCAGTTCTTC | CASSVAGAGTNNEQFF | TRBV9 | . | TRBJ2-1 | once
TGCGCCAGCAGTCGGAGCAGACGCACAGATACGCAGTATTTT | CASSRSRRTDTQYF | TRBV23-1 | . | TRBJ2-3 | .
TGTGCCAGCAGTTACGACCAGGGGCGTTATGGCACTGAAGCTTTCTTT | CASSYDQGRYGTEAFF | TRBV6-6 | . | TRBJ1-1 | few
TGTGCCAGCAGCCCCGGTTTCGGACTAGGGGTGAATGAGCAGTACTTC | CASSPGFGLGVNEQYF | TRBV3-1/TRBV3-2 | TRBD2 | TRBJ2-7 | .
TGTGCCACCAGTGATTTGCTCCCGGCGGGGGGAAATCCTAGCACAGATACGCAGTATTTT | CATSDLLPAGGNPSTDTQYF | TRBV24-1 | TRBD2 | TRBJ2-3 | .
TGTGCCAGCAGCTCTCCCCGGGGTAACACCGGGGAGCTGTTTTTT | CASSSPRGNTGELFF | TRBV7-9 | . | TRBJ2-2 | .
TGTGCCAGCAGCTTAGACTACACAGATACGCAGTATTTT | CASSLDYTDTQYF | TRBV11-2 | . | TRBJ2-3 | .
TGTGCCAGCAGCGCTGGTGCAGGGGGCTACGAGCAGTACTTC | CASSAGAGGYEQYF | TRBV5-6 | TRBD1 | TRBJ2-7 | .
TGTGCCATCAGTGGGGGACAGGGGGACGACTATGGCTACACCTTC | CAISGGQGDDYGYTF | TRBV10-3 | TRBD1 | TRBJ1-2 | .
TGTGCCAGCAGCACGGGGACAGGGGGCGTACCTCAGCCCCAGCATTTT | CASSTGTGGVPQPQHF | TRBV13 | TRBD1 | TRBJ1-5 | .
TGTGCCAGCAGTTTATCCGGTTATAGCTCCTACAATGAGCAGTTCTTC | CASSLSGYSSYNEQFF | TRBV27 | . | TRBJ2-1 | .
TGTGCCAGCAGCTTGGGGCAGGATAATTCACCCCTCCACTTT | CASSLGQDNSPLHF | TRBV5-4 | . | TRBJ1-6 | few
TGTGCCAGCAGCGCCGGACAGTTAACCTACGAGCAGTACTTC | CASSAGQLTYEQYF | TRBV11-2 | . | TRBJ2-7 | .